The 28 T cell receptor beta chains presented below share a single source sample, sequenced in a study of T cells in localized non-small cell lung cancer. Profiled with immunoSEQ multiplex PCR; TCRdb holds only in-frame clones, not every one. The table has tens of thousands of clones, roughly 90% seen once. Material: peripheral blood, obtained before any cancer treatment. The receptors were sampled from a woman aged 35 to 69 with stage I lung adenocarcinoma.

The rearrangement links TRBV7-2 to TRBJ1-2; 7 positions agree with TRBD1. Per germline, CDR1 SGHTA and CDR2 FQGNSA. The CDR3 consists of 15 residues. Trimming cost V 5 bases and J 5 bases; bases outside gene matches: 11. The CDR3, as DNA: TGTGCCAGCAGCCCATCTCGAGGGGGCGTTTATGGCTACACCTTC. Translation: CASSPSRGGVYGYTF.

This clone was seen a single time. The gene calls are TRBV6-1 and TRBJ1-6, with D possibly matching TRBD1 (5 bases). The V gene's germline CDR1 is MNHNS and CDR2 SASEGT. CDR3 length: 20 residues. Trimming pared 3 bases from V and 3 bases from J, leaving 24 bases between. CDR3 DNA sequence: TGTGCCAGCAGTGAGGGGTTTCAGGGTTCATCGTTGGGCTATAATTCACCCCTCCACTTT. This encodes CASSEGFQGSSLGYNSPLHF.

V is TRBV30 and J is TRBJ2-5; possibly TRBD2 for D (5 bases). Germline CDR1 reads GTSNPN; CDR2 reads SVGIG (reference sequence). The CDR3 extends over 13 amino acids. V was clipped by 3 bases and J by 2 bases, with 10 bases between them. The CDR3 DNA follows: TGTGCCTGGAGCGACCGGGGACAAGAGACCCAGTACTTC. Amino acids: CAWSDRGQETQYF.

V and J are TRBV6-5 and TRBJ2-7; tentative D call: TRBD1 (5 bases). Germline CDR1 is MNHEY and CDR2 is SVGAGI. V was cut by 6 bases and J by 1 base, with 10 bases left in between. The CDR3 has 13 residues. The CDR3 protein is CASSNRLSYEQYF. The DNA of the CDR3 is TGTGCCAGCAGCAACAGGTTATCCTACGAGCAGTACTTC.

J is TRBJ2-2 and V is TRBV2; D remains unclear. CDR1 and CDR2 (germline): SNHLY, FYNNEI. V gave up 1 base and J gave up 0 bases, with 3 bases separating them. The CDR3 sequence is 14 residues long. DNA for the CDR3: TGTGCCAGCAGTGAAGGGTCGAACACCGGGGAGCTGTTTTTT. Amino acids: CASSEGSNTGELFF.

J is TRBJ1-1 and V is TRBV2, with a weak D call TRBD1 (6 bases). Trimming pared 11 bases from V and 5 bases from J, leaving 15 bases between. The germline V gene has CDR1 SNHLY and CDR2 FYNNEI. The CDR3 totals 12 residues. CDR3 sequence reads: CAGSRGGTEAFF. CDR3 in DNA: TGTGCCGGGTCAAGAGGGGGGACTGAAGCTTTCTTT.

The chain employs TRBV28 and TRBJ1-2; D is uncertain. The CDR3 totals 13 residues. V was clipped by 5 bases and J by 1 base, with 8 bases between them. Germline V gene data show CDR1 as MDHEN and CDR2 as SYDVKM. CDR3 DNA sequence: TGTGCCAGCAGTCCCGGTCTTAACTATGGCTACACCTTC. Translating it yields CASSPGLNYGYTF.

The V call is TRBV28, the J call TRBJ1-1, with 7 bases lining up with TRBD1. The V segment lost 5 bases and the J segment 0 bases; nucleotides outside the gene matches: 6. From germline, CDR1 is MDHEN and CDR2 SYDVKM. The length of the CDR3 is 15 residues. For the CDR3, the DNA is TGTGCCAGCAGTCTCCAGACAGGGATGAACACTGAAGCTTTCTTT. Protein: CASSLQTGMNTEAFF.

The chain is built from TRBV27 and TRBJ2-4; 9 bases match TRBD1. V trimming: 0 bases; J trimming: 0 bases; junction bases outside the gene matches: 6. CDR3 length: 18 amino acids. From germline, CDR1 is MNHEY and CDR2 SMNVEV (reference sequence). The CDR3 loop is CASSLSMDRGAAKNIQYF. The CDR3 DNA reads as TGTGCCAGCAGTTTATCGATGGACAGGGGCGCAGCCAAAAACATTCAGTACTTC.

The J gene is TRBJ2-7, the V gene TRBV6-6; D gene ambiguous. V gave up 2 bases and J gave up 2 bases, with 10 bases separating them. Germline CDR1 MNHNY, CDR2 SVGAGI (reference sequence). The CDR3 is 14 amino acids. The CDR3 DNA is TGTGCCAGCAGTTACGGGCAGTTAGCCTACGAGCAGTACTTC. Residues: CASSYGQLAYEQYF.

Notes on this clone: In the same sample, other DNA sequences code for this CDR3. The chain joins TRBV30 to TRBJ2-3; 11 nucleotides line up with TRBD2. The germline V gene encodes CDR1 GTSNPN and CDR2 SVGIG (reference sequence). CDR3 length: 17 residues. V gave up 0 bases and J gave up 0 bases; unmatched junction bases: 5. For the CDR3, the DNA is TGTGCCTGGAGTGTACGTAGGACTAGCGGGAGCACAGATACGCAGTATTTT. Protein product: CAWSVRRTSGSTDTQYF.

The chain couples TRBV11-1 to TRBJ1-5; D gene ambiguous. Germline values: CDR1 SGHAT, CDR2 FQDESV (reference sequence). The V gene lost 6 bases and the J gene lost 3 bases, with 12 bases spanning the gap. The CDR3 sequence is 14 residues long. The CDR3 loop is CASSSGQDNQPQHF. Here the CDR3 DNA reads TGTGCCAGCAGTTCCGGGCAGGACAATCAGCCCCAGCATTTT. The full variable domain, with the rest looked up from reference TRBV11-1 and TRBJ1-5, is EAEVAQSPRYKITEKSQAVAFWCDPISGHATLYWYRQILGQGPELLVQFQDESVVDDSQLPKDRFSAERLKGVDSTLKIQPAELGDSAMYLCASSSGQDNQPQHFGDGTRLSIL.

The rearrangement joins TRBV19 to TRBJ2-5, with 7 bases aligning to TRBD2. Germline V lookup: CDR1 LNHDA, CDR2 SQIVND (reference sequence). The CDR3 loop spans 15 amino acids. Trimming cost V 3 bases and J 2 bases; bases outside gene matches: 6. The CDR3 loop is CASSMGGAPQETQYF. CDR3 in DNA: TGTGCCAGTAGTATGGGAGGGGCCCCACAAGAGACCCAGTACTTC.

The chain recombines TRBV18 with TRBJ1-1, with D hard to call. Looked up from germline, CDR1 is KGHSH and CDR2 is LQKENI. With 0 bases removed from V and 11 bases from J, the gap between germline ends came to 13 bases. This CDR3 spans 13 amino acids. The CDR3 DNA follows: TGTGCCAGCTCACCACCGCAGGAGTTGGGGGCTTTCTTT. As protein: CASSPPQELGAFF.

CDR3 in amino acids: CASTDTPLAGEGNEQFF. The CDR3 nucleotides are TGTGCCAGCACCGACACCCCGCTAGCGGGAGAAGGCAATGAGCAGTTCTTC. The V call is TRBV5-6, the J call TRBJ2-1; 10 nucleotides match TRBD2. With 6 bases clipped from V and 6 bases from J, the junction kept 15 bases outside the gene matches. This CDR3 has 17 residues. Germline V gene data show CDR1 as SGHDT and CDR2 as YYEEEE.

The genes are TRBV5-6 and TRBJ2-3, with 9 bases aligning to TRBD1. CDR1 and CDR2 from the germline V gene are SGHDT and YYEEEE. The CDR3 sequence is 16 residues long. Trimming removed 0 bases from V and 4 bases from J; junction bases left unmatched: 6. The CDR3 DNA is TGTGCCAGCAGCTTGGAGGGGACAGGGAGGGCAGATACGCAGTATTTT. Protein: CASSLEGTGRADTQYF.

Only one count was recorded for this clone. The chain uses TRBV9 and TRBJ1-5; D gene uncertain. The CDR3 consists of 15 residues. The V and J ends lost 2 bases and 5 bases respectively, with 14 bases between them. The germline CDR1 and CDR2 sequences are SGDLS and YYNGEE. The DNA of the CDR3 is TGTGCCAGCAGCGTTTGGCCGGACCTTGATCAGCCCCAGCATTTT. This encodes CASSVWPDLDQPQHF.

The chain uses TRBV4-1 and TRBJ1-2; tentatively, D is TRBD1 (5 bases). The V gene lost 0 bases and the J gene lost 0 bases, with 11 bases spanning the gap. CDR3 length equals 16 residues. CDR1 and CDR2 (germline): MGHRA, YSYEKL. CDR3 in amino acids: CASSQEGQAPNYGYTF. CDR3 DNA: TGCGCCAGCAGCCAAGAGGGGCAGGCGCCTAACTATGGCTACACCTTC.

The chain has TRBV11-2 and TRBJ2-4; D is undetermined. Trimming removed 3 bases from V and 1 base from J, with 19 bases in between. Germline-derived CDR1 and CDR2 are SGHAT and FQNNGV. This CDR3 comprises 18 residues. The CDR3 DNA reads as TGTGCCAGCAGCTTCGGGCAGTCCGTCAGTGGGGCCAAAAACATTCAGTACTTC. As protein: CASSFGQSVSGAKNIQYF.

This sequence joins TRBV5-6 and TRBJ2-3, with 10 bases identical to TRBD1. The CDR3 length is 16 residues. CDR1 and CDR2 (germline): SGHDT, YYEEEE. The J segment lost 2 bases and the V segment lost 0 bases, leaving 3 bases of the junction unmatched. As DNA, the CDR3 is TGTGCCAGCAGCTTGGCGGGACAGGGGATCACAGATACGCAGTATTTT. This sequence encodes CASSLAGQGITDTQYF.

On this clone itself: One junction end does not reproduce the germline sequence, and a read error may be involved. The chain combines TRBV11-2 with TRBJ2-6; the D is unclear. CDR1 and CDR2 (germline): SGHAT, FQNNGV. CDR3 length: 13 residues. The CDR3 sequence is CASTLSGANVLTF. Written as DNA, the CDR3 is TGTGCCAGCACCTTATCTGGGGCCAACGTCCTGACTTTC.

The chain combines TRBV7-8 with TRBJ1-1, with 7 bases that match TRBD1. V shed 4 bases and J 4 bases; nucleotides not matched to a gene: 6. This CDR3 is built from 14 residues. The germline V gene encodes CDR1 SGHVS and CDR2 FQNEAQ. CDR3 sequence (DNA): TGTGCCAGCAGCTCCCAGGGGGACGTCACTGAAGCTTTCTTT. This codes for CASSSQGDVTEAFF.

The genes are TRBV27 and TRBJ1-1, with 8 nucleotides matching TRBD1. The CDR3 is made up of 15 amino acids. Germline V lookup: CDR1 MNHEY, CDR2 SMNVEV (reference sequence). V lost 5 bases, J lost 1 base, and 6 bases stayed unmatched. Written as DNA, the CDR3 is TGTGCCAGCAGTCCTGACAGGGGAGCGAACACTGAAGCTTTCTTT. This gives the protein CASSPDRGANTEAFF.

This clone was observed once. The chain is built from TRBV27 and TRBJ2-2, with D maybe TRBD1 (6 bases). Trimming took off 2 bases at V and 4 bases at J, with 11 bases between the two ends. Germline CDR1 and CDR2: MNHEY and SMNVEV (reference sequence). The CDR3 runs 15 residues. CDR3 loop: CASSLEGHTTGELFF. CDR3 nucleotide sequence: TGTGCCAGCAGTTTAGAGGGACACACCACCGGGGAGCTGTTTTTT.

This clone came up a few times. The genes are TRBV6-5 and TRBJ1-1, with a possible D match to TRBD1 (5 bases). CDR1 is MNHEY, CDR2 SVGAGI, per germline. Trimming left V 10 bases short and J 1 base short, with 19 bases between. The CDR3 is 15 amino acids. This CDR3 reads CATSPGWGENTEAFF. The CDR3 DNA is TGTGCCACCTCCCCCGGGTGGGGCGAGAACACTGAAGCTTTCTTT.

In the case of this clone: Compared with germline, one end of the junction differs, possibly owing to a read error. The chain couples TRBV5-6 to TRBJ1-6; 7 bases map to TRBD1. Germline CDR1 is SGHDT and CDR2 is YYEEEE. The length of the CDR3 is 14 residues. The CDR3 region has the DNA TGTGCCAGCAGTTTGGGACAGCTAGATTCACCCCTCCACTTT. This encodes CASSLGQLDSPLHF.

The V and J genes are TRBV2 and TRBJ1-5; tentatively, D is TRBD1 (6 bases). The CDR3 totals 15 residues. The V gene lost 6 bases and the J gene lost 9 bases, with 21 bases spanning the gap. Germline lookup yields CDR1 SNHLY and CDR2 FYNNEI. CDR3 loop: CASRGASGSRGPQHF. In nucleotides, the CDR3 is TGTGCCAGCAGGGGGGCCAGTGGTTCCCGGGGGCCCCAGCATTTT.

Notes on this clone: The DNA is left out, because the CDR3 cannot be placed on it with certainty; the CDR3 is given as TCRdb lists it. The rearrangement joins TRBV12-5 to TRBJ2-2; the D segment call TRBD2 is taken from the table without a DNA check. Germline lookup yields CDR1 LGHNT and CDR2 FRNRAP. The CDR3 has 12 amino acids, counting both end residues. The CDR3 spells CASGSVRGELFF.